This is a list of T cell receptor beta chains from one sample in a study of siplizumab effects on memory and regulatory T cells. The repertoire was sequenced with immunoSEQ multiplex PCR; TCRdb's copy has only in-frame clones and lacks some. The table includes about 100,000 clones, about 95% detected once. Sequenced: non-Treg CD4+ T cells sorted from blood. The receptors originated from a human donor in good health. CDR3s include the opening cysteine and the closing phenylalanine or tryptophan. Each record gives: clone size, D gene, J gene, V gene, CDR3 protein, CDR3 DNA. The D gene is left open where the match is weak. Clone size is not always given. Where it is, it says once, few, many or a class for expanded clones.

clone_size: NA; d_call: NA; j_call: TRBJ1-3; v_call: TRBV30; cdr3_aa: CAWIRDAGNTIYF; cdr3_nt: TGTGCCTGGATCCGGGACGCTGGAAACACCATATATTTT
clone_size: NA; d_call: NA; j_call: TRBJ1-5; v_call: TRBV6-5; cdr3_aa: CASSYSAAHNQPQHF; cdr3_nt: TGTGCCAGCAGTTACTCGGCAGCCCACAATCAGCCCCAGCATTTT
clone_size: NA; d_call: NA; j_call: TRBJ2-3; v_call: TRBV7-3; cdr3_aa: CASSLDGGDTQYF; cdr3_nt: TGTGCCAGCAGCTTAGATGGGGGCGATACGCAGTATTTT
clone_size: NA; d_call: NA; j_call: TRBJ1-2; v_call: TRBV2; cdr3_aa: CASSERQGKGYTF; cdr3_nt: TGTGCCAGCAGCGAGAGGCAGGGGAAGGGCTACACCTTC
clone_size: NA; d_call: NA; j_call: TRBJ2-5; v_call: TRBV4-2; cdr3_aa: CASSQSGTRPGARGTQYF; cdr3_nt: TGTGCCAGCAGCCAATCCGGGACGCGCCCGGGGGCGAGGGGGACCCAGTACTTC
clone_size: NA; d_call: TRBD1; j_call: TRBJ2-7; v_call: TRBV7-9; cdr3_aa: CASSLRDRGLEQYF; cdr3_nt: TGTGCCAGCAGCCTAAGGGACAGGGGGCTCGAGCAGTACTTC
clone_size: NA; d_call: NA; j_call: TRBJ2-7; v_call: TRBV11-1; cdr3_aa: CASSLGPRIEDEQYF; cdr3_nt: TGTGCCAGCAGCTTAGGGCCCAGGATAGAGGACGAGCAGTACTTC
clone_size: NA; d_call: TRBD2; j_call: TRBJ2-1; v_call: TRBV5-1; cdr3_aa: CASSFYPSGTSNEQFF; cdr3_nt: TGCGCCAGCAGCTTCTATCCTAGCGGGACGTCGAATGAGCAGTTCTTC
clone_size: NA; d_call: NA; j_call: TRBJ1-2; v_call: TRBV5-6; cdr3_aa: CASRRFVGYTF; cdr3_nt: TGTGCCAGCAGGCGTTTCGTTGGCTACACCTTC
clone_size: NA; d_call: TRBD1; j_call: TRBJ1-2; v_call: TRBV5-5; cdr3_aa: CASRLRQGANYGYTF; cdr3_nt: TGTGCCAGCAGACTCAGACAGGGGGCTAACTATGGCTACACCTTC
clone_size: NA; d_call: TRBD1; j_call: TRBJ2-7; v_call: TRBV9; cdr3_aa: CASSVTGGPYEQYF; cdr3_nt: TGTGCCAGCAGCGTAACAGGGGGTCCCTACGAGCAGTACTTC
clone_size: NA; d_call: NA; j_call: TRBJ1-5; v_call: TRBV21-1; cdr3_aa: CATEGRGRNQPQHF; cdr3_nt: TGTGCCACCGAGGGCCGGGGTAGAAATCAGCCCCAGCATTTT
clone_size: NA; d_call: NA; j_call: TRBJ2-7; v_call: TRBV19; cdr3_aa: CASSIGGFHSYEQYF; cdr3_nt: TGTGCCAGTAGTATTGGTGGGTTCCACTCCTACGAGCAGTACTTC
clone_size: NA; d_call: NA; j_call: TRBJ1-1; v_call: TRBV29-1; cdr3_aa: CSVDSPTSTEAFF; cdr3_nt: TGCAGCGTTGATTCCCCAACTAGCACTGAAGCTTTCTTT
clone_size: NA; d_call: NA; j_call: TRBJ2-6; v_call: TRBV19; cdr3_aa: CASSIRGPGANVLTF; cdr3_nt: TGTGCCAGTAGTATTCGGGGTCCAGGGGCCAACGTCCTGACTTTC
clone_size: NA; d_call: NA; j_call: TRBJ2-2; v_call: TRBV7-3; cdr3_aa: CASSEKRVTNTGELFF; cdr3_nt: TGTGCCAGCAGCGAAAAGAGGGTAACCAACACCGGGGAGCTGTTTTTT
clone_size: NA; d_call: NA; j_call: TRBJ2-5; v_call: TRBV15; cdr3_aa: CATSRDPRDPHGTQYF; cdr3_nt: TGTGCCACCAGCAGAGATCCCCGGGACCCGCATGGGACCCAGTACTTC
clone_size: NA; d_call: TRBD2; j_call: TRBJ2-1; v_call: TRBV7-9; cdr3_aa: CASSPTSGKSNEQFF; cdr3_nt: TGTGCCAGCAGCCCGACTAGCGGTAAATCCAATGAGCAGTTCTTC
clone_size: NA; d_call: NA; j_call: TRBJ1-2; v_call: TRBV11-2; cdr3_aa: CASSLAYGLARDYGYTF; cdr3_nt: TGTGCCAGCAGCTTAGCGTATGGTTTGGCCAGGGACTATGGCTACACCTTC
clone_size: few; d_call: NA; j_call: TRBJ1-1; v_call: TRBV7-9; cdr3_aa: CASSLEFRGRTEAFF; cdr3_nt: TGTGCCAGCAGCTTAGAATTCAGGGGACGAACTGAAGCTTTCTTT
clone_size: NA; d_call: NA; j_call: TRBJ1-5; v_call: TRBV19; cdr3_aa: CASTDGGKQPQHF; cdr3_nt: TGTGCCAGTACCGACGGGGGAAAACAGCCCCAGCATTTT
clone_size: NA; d_call: TRBD2; j_call: TRBJ2-4; v_call: TRBV19; cdr3_aa: CASGDGRASKAKNIQYF; cdr3_nt: TGTGCCAGTGGGGACGGGAGGGCCAGTAAGGCCAAAAACATTCAGTACTTC
clone_size: NA; d_call: NA; j_call: TRBJ2-1; v_call: TRBV4-1; cdr3_aa: CASSQDRFPSSYNEQFF; cdr3_nt: TGCGCCAGCAGCCAAGATCGATTCCCAAGCTCCTACAATGAGCAGTTCTTC
clone_size: NA; d_call: NA; j_call: TRBJ2-3; v_call: TRBV6-6; cdr3_aa: CASSYSGFTDTQYF; cdr3_nt: TGTGCCAGCAGTTACTCGGGTTTCACAGATACGCAGTATTTT
clone_size: NA; d_call: TRBD1; j_call: TRBJ2-5; v_call: TRBV13; cdr3_aa: CASSLWDRGNQETQYF; cdr3_nt: TGTGCCAGCAGCTTATGGGACAGGGGGAACCAAGAGACCCAGTACTTC
clone_size: NA; d_call: NA; j_call: TRBJ2-3; v_call: TRBV5-5; cdr3_aa: CASSLVQGQTDTQYF; cdr3_nt: TGTGCCAGCAGCTTGGTACAGGGTCAAACAGATACGCAGTATTTT
clone_size: NA; d_call: TRBD2; j_call: TRBJ2-1; v_call: TRBV6-1; cdr3_aa: CASSERLASGSLYNEQFF; cdr3_nt: TGTGCCAGCAGTGAACGGTTGGCTAGCGGGAGTTTATACAATGAGCAGTTCTTC
clone_size: NA; d_call: NA; j_call: TRBJ2-3; v_call: TRBV30; cdr3_aa: CAWSVAQAASTDTQYF; cdr3_nt: TGTGCCTGGAGTGTAGCCCAGGCGGCTAGCACAGATACGCAGTATTTT
clone_size: once; d_call: NA; j_call: TRBJ2-5; v_call: TRBV29-1; cdr3_aa: CSVDSNQETQYF; cdr3_nt: TGCAGCGTAGACAGTAACCAAGAGACCCAGTACTTC
clone_size: NA; d_call: TRBD2; j_call: TRBJ2-7; v_call: TRBV7-9; cdr3_aa: CASSLQLAGTGEQYF; cdr3_nt: TGTGCCAGCAGCTTACAACTAGCGGGAACGGGTGAGCAGTACTTC
clone_size: NA; d_call: NA; j_call: TRBJ1-2; v_call: TRBV6-5; cdr3_aa: CASSNRRDTYGYTF; cdr3_nt: TGTGCCAGCAGTAATCGCCGGGACACCTATGGCTACACCTTC
clone_size: NA; d_call: NA; j_call: TRBJ1-6; v_call: TRBV6-5; cdr3_aa: CASSYSRTVTSPLHF; cdr3_nt: TGTGCCAGCAGTTACTCGAGGACAGTTACTTCACCCCTCCACTTT
clone_size: NA; d_call: TRBD2; j_call: TRBJ2-7; v_call: TRBV7-9; cdr3_aa: CASSSNSGSPSYEQYF; cdr3_nt: TGTGCCAGCAGCTCAAATAGCGGGAGTCCCTCCTACGAGCAGTACTTC
clone_size: NA; d_call: TRBD2; j_call: TRBJ2-2; v_call: TRBV27; cdr3_aa: CASTQTSGFTGELFF; cdr3_nt: TGTGCCAGCACACAGACTAGCGGATTCACCGGGGAGCTGTTTTTT
clone_size: NA; d_call: TRBD1; j_call: TRBJ1-4; v_call: TRBV27; cdr3_aa: CASSPRTGGYEKLFF; cdr3_nt: TGTGCCAGCAGTCCTCGGACAGGGGGCTATGAAAAACTGTTTTTT
clone_size: once; d_call: NA; j_call: TRBJ2-3; v_call: TRBV10-1; cdr3_aa: CASSDIRASTQYF; cdr3_nt: TGCGCCAGCAGTGACATCCGCGCGAGTACGCAGTATTTT
clone_size: few; d_call: NA; j_call: TRBJ2-5; v_call: TRBV6-1; cdr3_aa: CASSVRHHGGETQYF; cdr3_nt: TGTGCCAGCAGTGTCCGACACCACGGAGGGGAGACCCAGTACTTC
clone_size: NA; d_call: NA; j_call: TRBJ2-7; v_call: TRBV19; cdr3_aa: CASSIDPVDEQYF; cdr3_nt: TGTGCCAGTAGTATAGATCCGGTAGACGAGCAGTACTTC
clone_size: NA; d_call: NA; j_call: TRBJ2-7; v_call: TRBV6-1; cdr3_aa: CASSDPGYEQYF; cdr3_nt: TGTGCCAGCAGTGATCCGGGCTACGAGCAGTACTTC
clone_size: NA; d_call: TRBD2; j_call: TRBJ2-5; v_call: TRBV25-1; cdr3_aa: CASSDSSGGPETQYF; cdr3_nt: TGTGCCAGCAGTGATTCCTCGGGAGGGCCAGAGACCCAGTACTTC
clone_size: NA; d_call: TRBD2; j_call: TRBJ2-5; v_call: TRBV9; cdr3_aa: CASSGLAGSQETQYF; cdr3_nt: TGTGCCAGCAGCGGACTAGCGGGGTCCCAAGAGACCCAGTACTTC
clone_size: NA; d_call: TRBD2; j_call: TRBJ2-7; v_call: TRBV10-3; cdr3_aa: CATREEGSSYEQYF; cdr3_nt: TGTGCCACTCGGGAGGAGGGCAGCTCCTACGAGCAGTACTTC
clone_size: NA; d_call: TRBD2; j_call: TRBJ2-3; v_call: TRBV25-1; cdr3_aa: CASSPTLAGEADTQYF; cdr3_nt: TGTGCCAGCAGCCCTACACTAGCGGGAGAGGCAGATACGCAGTATTTT
clone_size: NA; d_call: NA; j_call: TRBJ1-1; v_call: TRBV11-1; cdr3_aa: CASSLFPGPNTEAFF; cdr3_nt: TGTGCCAGCAGCTTATTTCCAGGCCCGAACACTGAAGCTTTCTTT
clone_size: NA; d_call: TRBD1; j_call: TRBJ2-5; v_call: TRBV9; cdr3_aa: CASSAGQGRGETQYF; cdr3_nt: TGTGCCAGCAGCGCCGGACAGGGAAGGGGAGAGACCCAGTACTTC
clone_size: NA; d_call: NA; j_call: TRBJ2-1; v_call: TRBV7-3; cdr3_aa: CASSLFGLDHEQFF; cdr3_nt: TGTGCCAGCAGCTTATTTGGGCTAGACCATGAGCAGTTCTTC
clone_size: NA; d_call: NA; j_call: TRBJ1-2; v_call: TRBV30; cdr3_aa: CAWSVNPRNIGYTF; cdr3_nt: TGTGCCTGGAGTGTAAACCCCCGGAACATTGGCTACACCTTC
clone_size: NA; d_call: NA; j_call: TRBJ2-7; v_call: TRBV19; cdr3_aa: CASSIRGVYEQYF; cdr3_nt: TGTGCCAGTAGTATAAGGGGAGTCTACGAGCAGTACTTC
clone_size: NA; d_call: TRBD2; j_call: TRBJ2-3; v_call: TRBV5-1; cdr3_aa: CASRIGTSDTDTQYF; cdr3_nt: TGCGCCAGCAGGATCGGGACTAGCGACACAGATACGCAGTATTTT
clone_size: NA; d_call: TRBD2; j_call: TRBJ2-3; v_call: TRBV7-9; cdr3_aa: CASSLAGGDTQYF; cdr3_nt: TGTGCCAGCAGCCTAGCGGGAGGAGATACGCAGTATTTT
clone_size: NA; d_call: NA; j_call: TRBJ2-2; v_call: TRBV7-6; cdr3_aa: CASSLVTPPGELFF; cdr3_nt: TGTGCCAGCAGCTTAGTGACTCCCCCAGGGGAGCTGTTTTTT